This is a list of T cell receptor beta chains from one sample in a study of response to subunit inactivated influenza vaccine. TCRdb passed the RT-PCR reads through MiXCR, listing each CDR3 protein once. The table lists 530,000 or so distinct CDR3 sequences, about 25% of them singletons. Sequencing used CD4+ T cells sorted from PBMCs, obtained 4 to 6 days after vaccination. All receptors derive from a man between 50 and 59 years old who received an inactivated influenza vaccine. The CDR3 runs from the conserved cysteine through the conserved F or W.

TRBJ2-3,TRBV27,CASSSSLADTQYF
TRBJ2-7,TRBV7-2,CASSDGTGSYEQYF
TRBJ1-1,TRBV24-1,CATSDLTGTEAFF
TRBJ2-3,TRBV2,CATWGQGSDTQYF
TRBJ2-7,TRBV20-1,CSASKPTSGGGPYEQYF
TRBJ2-5,TRBV20-1,CSARGTSGRTGETQYF
TRBJ1-3,TRBV5-6,CASSSDRRNTIYF
TRBJ2-7,TRBV12-3/TRBV12-4,CASSFGEGFYEQYF
TRBJ2-1,TRBV5-1,CASSQPERSPYNEQFF
TRBJ1-2,TRBV6-1,CASSVFASGYGYTF
TRBJ1-1,TRBV6-1,CASLRTTMNTEAFF
TRBJ1-1,TRBV20-1,CSAGSLLNTEAFF
TRBJ2-3,TRBV10-3,CAIGAGDLDTQYF
TRBJ2-7,TRBV6-5,CASRRTGGEQYF
TRBJ1-2,TRBV6-2/TRBV6-3,CASSNNYGYTF
TRBJ2-1,TRBV20-1,CSADSSGRNHNEQFF
TRBJ2-3,TRBV5-1,CASSLGGGVPFYTDTQYF
TRBJ2-2,TRBV12-3/TRBV12-4,CASSLGLPGTGELFF
TRBJ2-7,TRBV18,CASSPRSPGGSYEQYF
TRBJ1-1,TRBV6-2/TRBV6-3,CATGTGAQAFF
TRBJ2-5,TRBV6-2/TRBV6-3,CASSYRPTETQYF
TRBJ1-4,TRBV6-1,CASRTRTGLSNEKLFF